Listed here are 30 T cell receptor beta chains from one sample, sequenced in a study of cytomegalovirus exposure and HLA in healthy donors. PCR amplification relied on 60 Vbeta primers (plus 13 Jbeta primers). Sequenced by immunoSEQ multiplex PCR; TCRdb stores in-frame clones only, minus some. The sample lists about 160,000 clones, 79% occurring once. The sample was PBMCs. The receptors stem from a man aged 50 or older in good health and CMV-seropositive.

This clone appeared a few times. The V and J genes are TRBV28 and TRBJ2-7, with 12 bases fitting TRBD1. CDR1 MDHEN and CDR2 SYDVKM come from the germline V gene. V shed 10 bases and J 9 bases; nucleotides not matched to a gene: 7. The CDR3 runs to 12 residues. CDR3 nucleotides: TGTGCCATCAGGGACAGGGGGCAAGGGCAGTACTTC. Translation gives CAIRDRGQGQYF.

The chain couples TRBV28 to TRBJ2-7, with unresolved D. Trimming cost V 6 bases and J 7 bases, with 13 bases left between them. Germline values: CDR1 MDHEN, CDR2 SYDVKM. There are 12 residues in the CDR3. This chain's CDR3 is CASSLKFREQYF. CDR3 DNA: TGTGCCAGCAGCCTAAAGTTCAGGGAGCAGTACTTC.

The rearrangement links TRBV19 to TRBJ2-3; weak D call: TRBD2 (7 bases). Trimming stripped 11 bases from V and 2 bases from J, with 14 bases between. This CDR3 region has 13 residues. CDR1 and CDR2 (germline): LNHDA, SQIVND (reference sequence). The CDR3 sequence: CAVGGRNTDTQYF. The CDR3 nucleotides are TGTGCCGTGGGGGGGCGGAACACAGATACGCAGTATTTT.

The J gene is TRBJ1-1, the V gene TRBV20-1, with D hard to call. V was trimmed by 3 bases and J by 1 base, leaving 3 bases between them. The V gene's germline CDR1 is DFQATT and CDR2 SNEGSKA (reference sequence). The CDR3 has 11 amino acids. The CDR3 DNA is TGCAGTGCTAGCTCGAACACTGAAGCTTTCTTT. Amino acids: CSASSNTEAFF.

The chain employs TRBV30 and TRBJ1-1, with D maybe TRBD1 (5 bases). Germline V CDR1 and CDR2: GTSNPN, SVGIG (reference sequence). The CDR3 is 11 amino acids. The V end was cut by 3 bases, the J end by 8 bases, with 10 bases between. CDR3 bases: TGTGCCTGGAGCTCGACAGTGGAAGCTTTCTTT. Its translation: CAWSSTVEAFF.

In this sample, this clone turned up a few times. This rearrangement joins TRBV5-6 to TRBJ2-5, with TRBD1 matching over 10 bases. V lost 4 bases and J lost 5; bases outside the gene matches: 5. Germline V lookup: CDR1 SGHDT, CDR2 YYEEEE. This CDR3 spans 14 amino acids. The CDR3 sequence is CASSVTGGEETQYF. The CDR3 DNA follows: TGTGCCAGCAGCGTGACAGGGGGCGAGGAGACCCAGTACTTC.

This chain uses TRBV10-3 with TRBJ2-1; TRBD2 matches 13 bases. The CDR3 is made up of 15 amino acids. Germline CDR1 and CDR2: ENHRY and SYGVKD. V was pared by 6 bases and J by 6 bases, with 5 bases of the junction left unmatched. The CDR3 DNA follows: TGTGCCATCAGAGGTACTAGCGGGAGGGCCAATGAGCAGTTCTTC. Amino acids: CAIRGTSGRANEQFF.

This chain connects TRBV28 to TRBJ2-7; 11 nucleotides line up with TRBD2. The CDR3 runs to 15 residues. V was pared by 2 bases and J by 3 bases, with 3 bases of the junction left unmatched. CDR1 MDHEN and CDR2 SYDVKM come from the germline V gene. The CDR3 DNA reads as TGTGCCAGCAGTTTAGGGCTAGCGGGAGGCTACGAGCAGTACTTC. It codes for CASSLGLAGGYEQYF.

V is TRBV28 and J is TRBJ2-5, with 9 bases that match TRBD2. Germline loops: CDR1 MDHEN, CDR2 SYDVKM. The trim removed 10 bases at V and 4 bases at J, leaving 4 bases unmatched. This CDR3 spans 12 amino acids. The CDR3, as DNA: TGTGCCACTCGAGCGGGAGGAGAGACCCAGTACTTC. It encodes CATRAGGETQYF.

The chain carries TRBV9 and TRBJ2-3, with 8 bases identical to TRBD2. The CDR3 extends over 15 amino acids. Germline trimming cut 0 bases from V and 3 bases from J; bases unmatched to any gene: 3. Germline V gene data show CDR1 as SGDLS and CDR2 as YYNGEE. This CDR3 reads CASSVGASGTDTQYF. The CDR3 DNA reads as TGTGCCAGCAGCGTAGGGGCTAGCGGGACAGATACGCAGTATTTT.

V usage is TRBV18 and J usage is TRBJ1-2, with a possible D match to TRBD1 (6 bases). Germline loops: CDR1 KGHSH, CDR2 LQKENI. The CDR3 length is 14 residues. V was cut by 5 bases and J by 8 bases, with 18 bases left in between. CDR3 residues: CASSNVDRNQGYTF. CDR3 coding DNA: TGTGCCAGCTCAAACGTCGACAGGAACCAGGGCTACACCTTC.

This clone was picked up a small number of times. The CDR3 reads CASSLSPGALTDTQYF. The CDR3 DNA is TGCGCCAGCAGCTTGTCCCCCGGAGCCCTCACAGATACGCAGTATTTT. The V gene is TRBV5-1, the J gene TRBJ2-3; D is undetermined. The CDR3 is 16 residues long. CDR1 is SGHRS and CDR2 is YFSETQ in the germline V gene. Trimming left V 1 base short and J 2 bases short, with 14 bases between. Using reference TRBV5-1 and TRBJ2-3 for the parts outside the CDR3, the full variable domain is KAGVTQTPRYLIKTRGQQVTLSCSPISGHRSVSWYQQTPGQGLQFLFEYFSETQRNKGNFPGRFSGRQFSNSRSEMNVSTLELGDSALYLCASSLSPGALTDTQYFGPGTRLTVL.

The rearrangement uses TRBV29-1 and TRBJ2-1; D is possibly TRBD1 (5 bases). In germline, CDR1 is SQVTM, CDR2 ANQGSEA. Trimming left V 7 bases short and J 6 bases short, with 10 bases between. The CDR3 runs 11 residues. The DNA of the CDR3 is TGCAGCGCCGGACAAATCAATGAGCAGTTCTTC. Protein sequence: CSAGQINEQFF.

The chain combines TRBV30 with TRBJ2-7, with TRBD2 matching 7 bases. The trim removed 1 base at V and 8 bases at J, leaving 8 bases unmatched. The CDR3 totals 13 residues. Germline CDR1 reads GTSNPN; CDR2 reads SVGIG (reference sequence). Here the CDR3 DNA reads TGTGCCTGGAGTGGGGCTAGCGGAGGGAAGCAGTACTTC. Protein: CAWSGASGGKQYF.

The CDR3 DNA reads as TGCGCCAGCAGCTTGGGGGGACAGGGGAACGAGCAGTACTTC. Translation: CASSLGGQGNEQYF. The chain couples TRBV5-1 to TRBJ2-7; TRBD1 aligns across 10 bases. Per the germline V gene, CDR1 is SGHRS and CDR2 is YFSETQ. CDR3 length: 14 amino acids. Losses at the gene ends were 0 bases for V and 5 bases for J; bases not matched to a gene: 2.

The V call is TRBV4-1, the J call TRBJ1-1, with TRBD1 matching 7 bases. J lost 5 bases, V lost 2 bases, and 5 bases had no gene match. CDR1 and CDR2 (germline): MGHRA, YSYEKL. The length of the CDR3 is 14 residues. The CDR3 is CASSQSRGATEAFF. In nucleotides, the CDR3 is TGCGCCAGCAGCCAATCCAGGGGGGCAACTGAAGCTTTCTTT.

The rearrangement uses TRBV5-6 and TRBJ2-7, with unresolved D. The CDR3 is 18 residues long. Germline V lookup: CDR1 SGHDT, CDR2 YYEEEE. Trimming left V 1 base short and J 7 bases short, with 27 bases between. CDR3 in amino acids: CASSLFETVERIYYEQYF. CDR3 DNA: TGTGCCAGCAGCTTGTTTGAAACGGTAGAAAGGATCTACTATGAGCAGTACTTC.

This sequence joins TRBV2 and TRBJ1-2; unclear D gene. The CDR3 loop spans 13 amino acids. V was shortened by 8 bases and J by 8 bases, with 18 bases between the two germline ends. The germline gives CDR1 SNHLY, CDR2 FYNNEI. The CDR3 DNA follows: TGTGCCAGCCACCCAGACACGTCTCGAGGCTACACCTTC. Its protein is CASHPDTSRGYTF. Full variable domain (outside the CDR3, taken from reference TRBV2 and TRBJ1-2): EPEVTQTPSHQVTQMGQEVILRCVPISNHLYFYWYRQILGQKVEFLVSFYNNEISEKSEIFDDQFSVERPDGSNFTLKIRSTKLEDSAMYFCASHPDTSRGYTFGSGTRLTVV.

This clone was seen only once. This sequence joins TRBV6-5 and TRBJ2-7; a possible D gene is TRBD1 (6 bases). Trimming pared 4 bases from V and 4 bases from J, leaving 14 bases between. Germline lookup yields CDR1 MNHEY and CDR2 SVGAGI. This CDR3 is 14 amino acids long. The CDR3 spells CASSLGDTLYEQYF. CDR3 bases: TGTGCCAGCAGTTTAGGGGACACGCTTTACGAGCAGTACTTC.

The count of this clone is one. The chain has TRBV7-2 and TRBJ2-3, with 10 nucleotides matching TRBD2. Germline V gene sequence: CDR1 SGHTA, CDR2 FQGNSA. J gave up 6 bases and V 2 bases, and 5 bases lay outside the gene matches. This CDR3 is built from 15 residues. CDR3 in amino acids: CASSLLAGVSDTQYF. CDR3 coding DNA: TGTGCCAGCAGCTTACTAGCGGGAGTTTCGGATACGCAGTATTTT.

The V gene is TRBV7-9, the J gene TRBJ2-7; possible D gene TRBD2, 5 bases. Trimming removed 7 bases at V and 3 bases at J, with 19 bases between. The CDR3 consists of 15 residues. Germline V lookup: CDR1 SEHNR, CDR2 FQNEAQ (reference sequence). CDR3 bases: TGTGCCAGCATAGATACGGGATCAGGCGGCTACGAGCAGTACTTC. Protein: CASIDTGSGGYEQYF.

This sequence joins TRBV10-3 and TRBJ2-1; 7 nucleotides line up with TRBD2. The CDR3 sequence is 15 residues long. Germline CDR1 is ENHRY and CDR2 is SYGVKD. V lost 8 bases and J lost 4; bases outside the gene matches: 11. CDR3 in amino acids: CAIRRAGETYNEQFF. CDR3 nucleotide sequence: TGTGCCATCCGAAGGGCGGGGGAAACTTACAATGAGCAGTTCTTC.

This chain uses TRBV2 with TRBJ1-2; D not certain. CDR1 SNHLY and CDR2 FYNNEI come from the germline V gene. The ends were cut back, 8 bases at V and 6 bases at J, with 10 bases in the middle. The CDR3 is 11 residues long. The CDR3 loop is CASSRLDGYTF. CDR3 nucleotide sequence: TGTGCCAGCTCCCGGTTGGATGGCTACACCTTC.

CDR3 coding DNA: TGTGCCAGCAGCACCGGGACAGGGGAAGAGACCCAGTACTTC. Its protein is CASSTGTGEETQYF. The chain uses TRBV5-5 and TRBJ2-5, with TRBD1 matching over 10 bases. The CDR3 consists of 14 residues. The V segment lost 4 bases and the J segment 3 bases; nucleotides outside the gene matches: 3. Germline-derived CDR1 and CDR2 are SGHKS and YYEKEE (reference sequence).

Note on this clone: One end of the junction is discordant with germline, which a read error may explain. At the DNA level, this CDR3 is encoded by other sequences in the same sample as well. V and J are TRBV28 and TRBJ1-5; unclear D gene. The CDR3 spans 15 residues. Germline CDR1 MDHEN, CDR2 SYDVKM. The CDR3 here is CASSPVRVGGQPQHF. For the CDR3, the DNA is TGTGCCAGCAGCCCAGTCCGGGTGGGAGGCCAGCCCCAACATTTT.

The CDR3 here is CASSKLENEQFF. CDR3 DNA sequence: TGTGCCAGCAGCAAACTAGAAAATGAGCAGTTCTTC. The genes are TRBV27 and TRBJ2-1, with TRBD2 as a possible D gene (5 bases). This CDR3 contains 12 residues. The germline gives CDR1 MNHEY, CDR2 SMNVEV (reference sequence). Between the trimmed V and J ends, which lost 6 bases and 7 bases, there was a span of 10 bases.

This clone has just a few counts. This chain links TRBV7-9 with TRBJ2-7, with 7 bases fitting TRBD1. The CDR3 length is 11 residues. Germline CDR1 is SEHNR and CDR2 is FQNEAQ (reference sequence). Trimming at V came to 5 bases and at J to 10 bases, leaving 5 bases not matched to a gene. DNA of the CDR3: TGTGCCAGCAGCCCGGACAGGCCCCAGTACTTC. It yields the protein CASSPDRPQYF. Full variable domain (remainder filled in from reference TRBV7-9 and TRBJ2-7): DTGVSQNPRHKITKRGQNVTFRCDPISEHNRLYWYRQTLGQGPEFLTYFQNEAQLEKSRLLSDRFSAERPKGSFSTLEIQRTEQGDSAMYLCASSPDRPQYFGPGTRLTVT.

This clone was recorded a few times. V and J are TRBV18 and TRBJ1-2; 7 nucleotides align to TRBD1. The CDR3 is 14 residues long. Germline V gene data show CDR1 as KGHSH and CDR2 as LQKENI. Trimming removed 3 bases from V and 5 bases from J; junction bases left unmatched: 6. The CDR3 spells CASSPWQGEYGYTF. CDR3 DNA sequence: TGTGCCAGCTCACCTTGGCAGGGGGAGTATGGCTACACCTTC. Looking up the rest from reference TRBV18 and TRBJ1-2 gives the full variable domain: NAGVMQNPRHLVRRRGQEARLRCSPMKGHSHVYWYRQLPEEGLKFMVYLQKENIIDESGMPKERFSAEFPKEGPSILRIQQVVRGDSAAYFCASSPWQGEYGYTFGSGTRLTVV.

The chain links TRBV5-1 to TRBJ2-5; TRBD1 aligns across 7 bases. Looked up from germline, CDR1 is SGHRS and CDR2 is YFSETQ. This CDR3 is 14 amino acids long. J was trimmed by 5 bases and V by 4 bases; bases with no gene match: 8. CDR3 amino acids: CASSATGVPETQYF. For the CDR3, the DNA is TGCGCCAGCAGCGCAACAGGGGTTCCGGAGACCCAGTACTTC.

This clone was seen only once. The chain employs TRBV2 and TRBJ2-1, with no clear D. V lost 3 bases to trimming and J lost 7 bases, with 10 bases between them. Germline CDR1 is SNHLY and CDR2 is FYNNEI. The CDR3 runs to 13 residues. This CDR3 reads CASSEPPRNEQFF. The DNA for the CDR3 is TGTGCCAGCAGTGAGCCTCCGCGGAATGAGCAGTTCTTC. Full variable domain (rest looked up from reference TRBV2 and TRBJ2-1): EPEVTQTPSHQVTQMGQEVILRCVPISNHLYFYWYRQILGQKVEFLVSFYNNEISEKSEIFDDQFSVERPDGSNFTLKIRSTKLEDSAMYFCASSEPPRNEQFFGPGTRLTVL.